The rows below give T cell receptor beta chains drawn from one sample of a study of regulatory T cells in long-lasting Graves disease. TCRdb used MiXCR to reprocess the multiplex PCR reads, holding one entry per CDR3 protein. The sample holds around 420,000 distinct CDR3 sequences, about 16% seen once. The sample here was peripheral blood mononuclear cells (PBMCs), taken at new diagnosis, from a patient treated with antithyroid drugs. Every receptor here comes from a female donor with Graves disease. Each CDR3 is given with its conserved first and last residue. D genes are given only for firm matches. Size values are once, few and many counts, or a class for expanded clones, and some rows have none.

many	TRBJ2-1	TRBV20-1	.	TGCAGTGCTAGAGATCGGCGAAATAACAATGAGCAGTTCTTC	CSARDRRNNNEQFF
many	TRBJ2-5	TRBV12-3/TRBV12-4	TRBD2	TGTGCCAACACACTAGCGGGGGCCCAAGAGACCCAGTACTTC	CANTLAGAQETQYF
.	TRBJ1-3	TRBV28	.	TGTGCCAGCAGTTTAGCCCCGGCAGGCTCTGGAAACACCATATATTTT	CASSLAPAGSGNTIYF
many	TRBJ2-7	TRBV6-2/TRBV6-3	.	TGTGCCAGCAGCTACGCCACTCGGGCCCTCCAGACCGGCTACGAGCAGTACTTC	CASSYATRALQTGYEQYF
.	TRBJ2-1	TRBV5-1	TRBD2	TGCGCCAGCAGCGGAACTAGCGGGAATGATGAGCAGTTCTTC	CASSGTSGNDEQFF
.	TRBJ1-2	TRBV18	.	TGTGCCAGCTCACTTACGGGACGGCCCTACTATGGCTACACCTTC	CASSLTGRPYYGYTF
.	TRBJ1-4	TRBV4-1	.	TGCGCCAGCAGCCGGACGCAATTTAATGAAAAACTGTTTTTT	CASSRTQFNEKLFF
.	TRBJ1-2	TRBV7-9	.	TGTGCCAGCAGCTTGGTTCTCGGGCCTTCCTATGGCTACACCTTC	CASSLVLGPSYGYTF
many	TRBJ2-7	TRBV7-2	.	TGTGCCAGCAGTCCTAGATCGGGCGAGCAGTACTTC	CASSPRSGEQYF
many	TRBJ1-1	TRBV6-1	.	TGTGCCAGCAACAAAAAAGGGGCGGAAATGAACACTGAAGCTTTCTTT	CASNKKGAEMNTEAFF
many	TRBJ2-3	TRBV20-1	.	TGCAGTGCCAACGGTGCACAGACCGTGCAAGATACGCAGTATTTT	CSANGAQTVQDTQYF
.	TRBJ2-2	TRBV3-1	TRBD1	TGTGCCAGCAGCCGACAGGGTGAGGGCACCGGGGAGCTGTTTTTT	CASSRQGEGTGELFF
many	TRBJ2-3	TRBV6-1	.	TGTGCCAGCGAGACTCCCGGGACCGACGCAGATACGCAGTATTTT	CASETPGTDADTQYF
many	TRBJ1-3	TRBV6-1	TRBD1	TGTGCCAGCAGAGACCGCGAGGGACAGGGGAAAAACACCATATATTTT	CASRDREGQGKNTIYF
many	TRBJ1-1	TRBV25-1	.	TGTGCCAGCAGTCCCCCGGCCGGGGCTTGGACTGAAGCTTTCTTT	CASSPPAGAWTEAFF
many	TRBJ2-6	TRBV6-5	TRBD1	TGTGCCAGCAGTTCGGGACAGGGTATCTCTGGGGCCAACGTCCTGACTTTC	CASSSGQGISGANVLTF
many	TRBJ1-1	TRBV20-1	TRBD1	TGCAGTGCTAGCTTCAGGGGGGGATTGACTGAAGCTTTCTTT	CSASFRGGLTEAFF
few	TRBJ1-1	TRBV5-1	TRBD1	TGCGCCAGCAGCTTGGCCGGGACAGGGGGCTTGAACACTGAAGCTTTCTTT	CASSLAGTGGLNTEAFF
many	TRBJ2-3	TRBV5-6	.	TGTGCCTCTCAGCCTGGTTGGGGGCAGGGAGATACGCAGTATTTT	CASQPGWGQGDTQYF
many	TRBJ1-1	TRBV18	TRBD1	TGTGCCAGCTCACGCGACAGGGATCGCCTGAGCCCTTTCTTT	CASSRDRDRLSPFF
few	TRBJ1-2	TRBV19	.	TGTGCCAGTAGTATGGCCTTAGGGGGCTACACCTTC	CASSMALGGYTF
.	TRBJ2-1	TRBV29-1	.	TGCAGCGTTGGACTCAATGAGCAGTTCTTC	CSVGLNEQFF
.	TRBJ1-1	TRBV10-3	.	TGTGCCACCCACTTGGCCTCGAACACTGAAGCTTTCTTT	CATHLASNTEAFF
few	TRBJ2-3	TRBV6-2/TRBV6-3	.	TGTGCCAGCAGTTACTCTGGGGGGGATACGCAGTATTTT	CASSYSGGDTQYF
many	TRBJ2-7	TRBV2	TRBD1	TGTGCCAGCATTATGGACAGGCAAAGCTCCTACGAGCAGTACTTC	CASIMDRQSSYEQYF
.	TRBJ2-2	TRBV12-5	.	TGTGCTAGTGGTTTGACCTTGGGAGTTAGCGGGGAGCTGTTTTTT	CASGLTLGVSGELFF
few	TRBJ1-1	TRBV6-9	TRBD1	TGTGCCAGCAGTTACTCATTGCCAGGGGGGTCCCCTTTGCTAACTTTCTTT	CASSYSLPGGSPLLTFF